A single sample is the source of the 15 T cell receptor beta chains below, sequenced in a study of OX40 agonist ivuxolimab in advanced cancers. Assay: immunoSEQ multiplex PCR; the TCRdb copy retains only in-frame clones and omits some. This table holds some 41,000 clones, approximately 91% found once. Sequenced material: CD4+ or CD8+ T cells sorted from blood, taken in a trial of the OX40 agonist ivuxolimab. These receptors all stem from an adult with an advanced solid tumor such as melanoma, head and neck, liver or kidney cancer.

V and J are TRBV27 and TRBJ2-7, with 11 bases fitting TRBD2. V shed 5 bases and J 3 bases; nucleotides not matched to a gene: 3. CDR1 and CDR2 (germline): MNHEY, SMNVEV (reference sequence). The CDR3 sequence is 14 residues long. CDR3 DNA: TGTGCCAGCAGTATAACTAGCGGGGGCTACGAGCAGTACTTC. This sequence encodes CASSITSGGYEQYF.

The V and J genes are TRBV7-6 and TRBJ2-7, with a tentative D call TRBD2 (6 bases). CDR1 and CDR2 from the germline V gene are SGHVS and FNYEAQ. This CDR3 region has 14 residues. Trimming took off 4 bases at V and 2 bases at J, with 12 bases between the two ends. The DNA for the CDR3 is TGTGCCAGCAGCTCTGCGGGGTACCCCTACGAGCAGTACTTC. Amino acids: CASSSAGYPYEQYF.

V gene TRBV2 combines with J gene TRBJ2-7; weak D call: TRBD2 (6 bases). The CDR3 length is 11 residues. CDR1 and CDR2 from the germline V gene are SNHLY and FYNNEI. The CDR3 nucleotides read TGTGCAGGAGGGGCAGGGAACGAGCAGTACTTC. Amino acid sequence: CAGGAGNEQYF.

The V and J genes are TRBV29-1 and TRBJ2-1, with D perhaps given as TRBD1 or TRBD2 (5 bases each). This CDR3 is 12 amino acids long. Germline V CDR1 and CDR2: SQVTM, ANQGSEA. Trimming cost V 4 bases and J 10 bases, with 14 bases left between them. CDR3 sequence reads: CSVVGPWGEQFF. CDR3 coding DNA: TGCAGCGTTGTGGGCCCTTGGGGGGAGCAGTTCTTC.

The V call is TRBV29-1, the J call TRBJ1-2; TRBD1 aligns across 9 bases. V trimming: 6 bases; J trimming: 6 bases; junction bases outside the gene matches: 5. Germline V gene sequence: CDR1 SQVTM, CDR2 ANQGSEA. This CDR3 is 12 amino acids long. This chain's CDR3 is CSVVGQGNGYTF. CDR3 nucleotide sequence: TGCAGCGTCGTCGGACAGGGGAATGGCTACACCTTC.

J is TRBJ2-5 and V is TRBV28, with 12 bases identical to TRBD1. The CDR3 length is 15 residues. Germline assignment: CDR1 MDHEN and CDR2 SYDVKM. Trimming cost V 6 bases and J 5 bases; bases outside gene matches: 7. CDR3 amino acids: CASSRDRGLGETQYF. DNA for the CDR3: TGTGCCAGCAGCCGGGACAGGGGGCTGGGTGAGACCCAGTACTTC.

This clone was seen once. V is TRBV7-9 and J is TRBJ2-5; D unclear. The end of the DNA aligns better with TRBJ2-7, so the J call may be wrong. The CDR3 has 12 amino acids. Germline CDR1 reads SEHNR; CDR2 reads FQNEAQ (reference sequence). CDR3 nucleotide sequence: TGTGCCAGCAGCCCCAACTCCTACGAGCAGTACTTC. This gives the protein CASSPNSYEQYF.

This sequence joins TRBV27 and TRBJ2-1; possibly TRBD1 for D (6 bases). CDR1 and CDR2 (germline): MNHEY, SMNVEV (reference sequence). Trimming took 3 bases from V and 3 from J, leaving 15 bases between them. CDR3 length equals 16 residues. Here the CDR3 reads CASSFGTAGVYNEQFF. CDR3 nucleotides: TGTGCCAGCAGTTTTGGAACGGCAGGGGTCTACAATGAGCAGTTCTTC.

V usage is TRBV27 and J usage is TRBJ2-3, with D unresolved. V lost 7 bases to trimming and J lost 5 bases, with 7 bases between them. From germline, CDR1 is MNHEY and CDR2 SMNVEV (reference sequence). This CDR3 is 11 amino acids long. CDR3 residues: CASTLRDTQYF. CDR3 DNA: TGTGCCAGCACCTTAAGAGATACGCAGTATTTT.

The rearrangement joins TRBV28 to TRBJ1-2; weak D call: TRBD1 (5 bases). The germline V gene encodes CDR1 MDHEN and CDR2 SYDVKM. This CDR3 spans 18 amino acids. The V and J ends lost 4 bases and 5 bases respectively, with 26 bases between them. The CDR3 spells CASSSTIARGIWEYGYTF. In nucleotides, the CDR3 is TGTGCCAGCAGTTCCACAATCGCCCGGGGCATCTGGGAGTATGGCTACACCTTC.

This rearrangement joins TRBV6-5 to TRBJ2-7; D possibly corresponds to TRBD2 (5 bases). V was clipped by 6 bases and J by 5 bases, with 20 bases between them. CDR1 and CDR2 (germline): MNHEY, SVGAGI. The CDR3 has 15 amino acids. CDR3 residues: CASSDPSAGPHEQYF. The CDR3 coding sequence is TGTGCCAGCAGCGACCCCTCCGCGGGTCCCCACGAGCAGTACTTC.

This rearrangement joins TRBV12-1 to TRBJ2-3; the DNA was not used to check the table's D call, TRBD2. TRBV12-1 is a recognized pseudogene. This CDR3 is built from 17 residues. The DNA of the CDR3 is TGTGCCAGCAGCTTTGGGCGACTAGCGGGGGGGAGGGATACGCAGTATTTT. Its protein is CASSFGRLAGGRDTQYF.

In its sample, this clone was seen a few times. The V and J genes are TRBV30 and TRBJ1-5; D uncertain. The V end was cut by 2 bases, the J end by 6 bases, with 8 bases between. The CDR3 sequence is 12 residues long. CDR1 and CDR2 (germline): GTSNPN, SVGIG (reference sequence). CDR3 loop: CAWSSGGQPQHF. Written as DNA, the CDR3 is TGTGCCTGGAGTTCCGGTGGTCAGCCCCAGCATTTT.

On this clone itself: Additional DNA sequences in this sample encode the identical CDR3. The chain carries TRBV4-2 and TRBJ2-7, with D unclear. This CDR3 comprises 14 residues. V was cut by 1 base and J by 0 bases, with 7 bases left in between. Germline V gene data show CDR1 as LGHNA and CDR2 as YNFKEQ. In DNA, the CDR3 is TGTGCCAGCAGCCAAGGAGGAAACTCCTACGAGCAGTACTTC. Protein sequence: CASSQGGNSYEQYF.

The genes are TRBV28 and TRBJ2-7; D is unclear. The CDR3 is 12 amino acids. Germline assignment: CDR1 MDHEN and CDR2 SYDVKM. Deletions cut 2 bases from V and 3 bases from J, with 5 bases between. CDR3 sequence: CASSLLGYEQYF. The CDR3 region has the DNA TGTGCCAGCAGTTTACTAGGCTACGAGCAGTACTTC.